This T cell receptor beta chain originates from a study of beta chain features in type 1 diabetes. The CDR3 contains 15 residues. The V gene's germline CDR1 is SGHTA and CDR2 FQGNSA. V was cut by 1 base and J by 13 bases, with 17 bases left in between. The isolated RNA, all of it, was reverse transcribed, so expressed TCRB transcripts were what got sequenced. Sequencing was performed with immunoSEQ multiplex PCR; in TCRdb, only in-frame clones are kept and a portion is missing. The sample has almost 350,000 clones, about 20% seen once; the top ten hold around 0.044%. Study-level findings and limits: cDNA sequencing could over-represent cells with high TCR expression. No resolution was reached here on whether HLA type influences TCRB rearrangement.

For this clone: What it recognizes is unknown.

There was one heparinised blood draw per donor, averaging roughly 110 mL. Purities over 95% were achieved in all sorted populations. Sequences were obtained from naive CD4+ T cells from blood. The chain employs TRBV7-2 and TRBJ1-6; D perhaps matches TRBD1 (5 bases). The receptor's source is a woman aged 18 to 35 in good health. The CDR3 loop is CASSLGGSRSRPLHF. CDR3 DNA sequence: TGTGCCAGCAGCTTAGGGGGCAGCAGGAGCCGTCCCCTCCACTTT.